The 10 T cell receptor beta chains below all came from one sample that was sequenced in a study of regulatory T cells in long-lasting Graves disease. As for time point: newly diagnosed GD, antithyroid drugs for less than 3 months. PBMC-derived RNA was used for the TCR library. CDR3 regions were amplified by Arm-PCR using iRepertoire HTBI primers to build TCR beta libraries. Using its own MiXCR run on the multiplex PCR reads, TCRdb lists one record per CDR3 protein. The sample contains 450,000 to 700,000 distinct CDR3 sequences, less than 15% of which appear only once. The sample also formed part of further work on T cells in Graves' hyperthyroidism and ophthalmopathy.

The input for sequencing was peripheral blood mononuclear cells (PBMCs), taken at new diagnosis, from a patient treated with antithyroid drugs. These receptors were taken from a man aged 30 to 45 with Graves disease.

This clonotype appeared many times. The CDR3 nucleotides are TGCAGCGCAGGGTTCCACGGGATCCTCCACTTT. Amino acid sequence: CSAGFHGILHF. The chain carries TRBV29-1 and TRBJ1-6, with a tentative D call TRBD1 (5 bases). There are 11 residues in the CDR3. Germline CDR1 and CDR2: SQVTM and ANQGSEA. Trimming removed 7 bases from V and 15 bases from J, with 16 bases in between.

The CDR3 sequence is CASSSTQGTYEQYF. The DNA of the CDR3 is TGTGCCAGTAGTAGTACTCAGGGCACCTACGAGCAGTACTTC. The chain employs TRBV19 and TRBJ2-7, with D possibly matching TRBD1 (5 bases). The CDR3 is made up of 14 amino acids. Germline assignment: CDR1 LNHDA and CDR2 SQIVND (reference sequence). The V and J ends lost 4 bases and 2 bases respectively, with 12 bases between them.

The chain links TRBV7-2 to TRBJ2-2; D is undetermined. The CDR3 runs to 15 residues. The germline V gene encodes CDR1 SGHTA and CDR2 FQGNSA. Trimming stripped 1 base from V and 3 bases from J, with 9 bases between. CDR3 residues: CASSLVTRYTGELFF. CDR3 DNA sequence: TGTGCCAGCAGCTTAGTCACGAGATACACCGGGGAGCTGTTTTTT. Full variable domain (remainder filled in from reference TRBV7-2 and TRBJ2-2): GAGVSQSPSNKVTEKGKDVELRCDPISGHTALYWYRQSLGQGLEFLIYFQGNSAPDKSGLPSDRFSAERTGGSVSTLTIQRTQQEDSAVYLCASSLVTRYTGELFFGEGSRLTVL.

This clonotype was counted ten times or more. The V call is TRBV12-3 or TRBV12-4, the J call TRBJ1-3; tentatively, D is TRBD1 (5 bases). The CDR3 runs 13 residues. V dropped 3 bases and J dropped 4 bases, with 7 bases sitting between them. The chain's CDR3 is CASSFGAGNTIYF. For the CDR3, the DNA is TGTGCCAGCAGTTTCGGGGCAGGAAACACCATATATTTT.

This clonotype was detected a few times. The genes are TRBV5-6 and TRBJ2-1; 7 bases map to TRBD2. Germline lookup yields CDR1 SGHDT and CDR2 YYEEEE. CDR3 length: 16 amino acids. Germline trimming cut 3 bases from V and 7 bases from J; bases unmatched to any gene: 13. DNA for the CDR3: TGTGCCAGCAGCTCCTATCTAGCGGAGACGCTAAATGAGCAGTTCTTC. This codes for CASSSYLAETLNEQFF.

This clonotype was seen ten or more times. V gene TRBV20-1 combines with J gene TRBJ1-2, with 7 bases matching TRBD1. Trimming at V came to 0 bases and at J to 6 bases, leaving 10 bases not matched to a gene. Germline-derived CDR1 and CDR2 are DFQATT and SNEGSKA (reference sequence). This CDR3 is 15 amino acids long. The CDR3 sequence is CSARDLTGWDDGYTF. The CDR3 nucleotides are TGCAGTGCTAGAGATTTGACAGGGTGGGACGATGGCTACACCTTC.

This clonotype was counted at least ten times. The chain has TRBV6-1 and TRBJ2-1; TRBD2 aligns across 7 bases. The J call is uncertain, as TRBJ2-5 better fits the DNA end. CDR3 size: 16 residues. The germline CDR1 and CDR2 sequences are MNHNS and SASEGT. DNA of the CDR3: TGTGCCAGCGCTCGTACGGGAGGCCCAGGTGGAGAGACCCAGTACTTC. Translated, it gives CASARTGGPGGETQYF.

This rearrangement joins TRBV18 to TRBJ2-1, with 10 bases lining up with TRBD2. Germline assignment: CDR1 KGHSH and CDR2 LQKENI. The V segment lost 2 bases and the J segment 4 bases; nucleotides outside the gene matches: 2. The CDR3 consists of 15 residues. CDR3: CASSPGTSEYNEQFF. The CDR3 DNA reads TGTGCCAGCTCACCAGGGACTAGCGAGTACAATGAGCAGTTCTTC.

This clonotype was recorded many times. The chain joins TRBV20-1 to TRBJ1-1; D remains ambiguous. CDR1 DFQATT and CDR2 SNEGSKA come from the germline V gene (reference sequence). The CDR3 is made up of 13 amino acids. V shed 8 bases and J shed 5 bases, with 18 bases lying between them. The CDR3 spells CSYLQRVTTEAFF. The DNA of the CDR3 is TGCAGTTACCTACAGAGGGTTACAACTGAAGCTTTCTTT.

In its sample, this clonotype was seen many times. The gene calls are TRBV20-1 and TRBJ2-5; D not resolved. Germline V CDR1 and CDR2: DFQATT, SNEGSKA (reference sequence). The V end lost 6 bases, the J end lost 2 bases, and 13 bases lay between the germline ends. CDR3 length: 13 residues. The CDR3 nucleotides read TGCAGTGCAGAACCTGGCAGTCAAGAGACCCAGTACTTC. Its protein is CSAEPGSQETQYF.